The rows below give T cell receptor beta chains drawn from one sample of a study of blood T cell repertoires in COVID-19. TCRdb's table, derived via immunoSEQ multiplex PCR, lists solely in-frame clones and lacks some. This table holds about 320,000 clones, around 84% found once. The sequenced sample consisted of PBMCs or T cells enriched from blood (not recorded which). These receptors were taken from a woman aged 18-29 years who had recovered from COVID-19. Both conserved end residues are part of each CDR3. The D gene is left open where the match is weak. For some rows the clone size is stated as once, few or many, or as a class when expanded; others skip it.

>TRBJ1-3|15|TRBV4-1|NA|NA
CASSPSVASGNTIYF
TGCGCCAGCAGCCCCAGCGTGGCTTCCGGAAACACCATATATTTT
>TRBJ2-7|14|TRBV11-2|once|NA
CASSLGGIAGVQYF
TGTGCCAGCAGCTTGGGCGGGATAGCCGGGGTGCAGTACTTC
>TRBJ2-7|13|TRBV2|once|NA
CASSVAGPNEQYF
TGTGCCAGCAGTGTGGCTGGGCCCAACGAGCAGTACTTC
>TRBJ1-3|14|TRBV7-9|once|NA
CASSLPGSGNTIYF
TGTGCCAGCAGCTTACCGGGATCTGGAAACACCATATATTTT
>TRBJ1-1|14|TRBV3-1/TRBV3-2|NA|NA
CASSQDGVNTEAFF
TGTGCCAGCAGCCAAGATGGAGTGAACACTGAAGCTTTCTTT
>TRBJ2-2|20|TRBV24-1|NA|TRBD2
CATSDFRGLAGGVEAGELFF
TGTGCCACCAGTGATTTTCGCGGACTAGCGGGAGGGGTTGAGGCCGGGGAGCTGTTTTTT
>TRBJ1-2|19|TRBV6-1|NA|NA
CASSETGPFISPLGYGYTF
TGTGCCAGCAGTGAGACAGGACCCTTCATATCCCCCCTTGGCTATGGCTACACCTTC
>TRBJ1-1|14|TRBV6-6|NA|NA
CASSHPPGYTEAFF
TGTGCCAGCAGTCACCCCCCAGGGTACACTGAAGCTTTCTTT
>TRBJ2-7|14|TRBV27|once|NA
CASSFGDRTLEQYF
TGTGCCAGCAGTTTTGGCGACAGGACATTAGAGCAGTACTTC
>TRBJ2-3|16|TRBV6-1|NA|TRBD2
CASSEVIAGVTDTQYF
TGTGCCAGCAGTGAAGTAATAGCGGGAGTGACAGATACGCAGTATTTT
>TRBJ1-1|16|TRBV11-1|once|TRBD1
CASSLGPGGPNTEAFF
TGTGCCAGCAGCCTGGGTCCAGGGGGCCCGAACACTGAAGCTTTCTTT
>TRBJ1-5|13|TRBV6-5|NA|NA
CASRRGMNQPQHF
TGTGCCAGCAGACGCGGGATGAATCAGCCCCAGCATTTT
>TRBJ1-2|13|TRBV7-3|NA|TRBD1
CASSSGQGYGYTF
TGTGCCAGCAGCTCGGGACAGGGGTATGGCTACACCTTC
>TRBJ1-1|14|TRBV3-1/TRBV3-2|NA|NA
CASSQELGGEKAFF
TGTGCCAGCAGCCAGGAACTAGGGGGGGAAAAAGCTTTCTTT
>TRBJ1-6|12|TRBV10-3|NA|NA
CAISEGEAPLHF
TGTGCCATCAGTGAGGGGGAGGCACCCCTCCACTTT
>TRBJ2-7|15|TRBV4-1|NA|TRBD1
CASSRGTGSSYEQYF
TGCGCCAGCAGCCGAGGGACAGGAAGCTCCTACGAGCAGTACTTC
>TRBJ1-2|15|TRBV28|NA|NA
CASSRVRDTSYGYTF
TGTGCCAGCAGCCGGGTCAGGGACACAAGCTATGGCTACACCTTC
>TRBJ1-1|15|TRBV7-9|NA|NA
CASSLDRVKATEAFF
TGTGCCAGCAGCTTAGACAGGGTTAAGGCCACTGAAGCTTTCTTT
>TRBJ2-4|19|TRBV9|once|TRBD1
CASSPRTGASEGAKNIQYF
TGTGCCAGCAGCCCTCGGACAGGGGCAAGTGAGGGAGCCAAAAACATTCAGTACTTC
>TRBJ1-6|14|TRBV19|few|NA
CASSIRTVDSPLHF
TGTGCCAGTAGTATCCGTACAGTGGATTCACCCCTCCACTTT
>TRBJ1-6|14|TRBV4-2|NA|TRBD1
CASTGGADNSPLHF
TGTGCCAGCACAGGGGGCGCGGATAATTCACCCCTCCACTTT
>TRBJ2-1|16|TRBV3-1/TRBV3-2|NA|NA
CASSPSGVLTFNEQFF
TGTGCCAGCAGCCCTTCCGGAGTTCTGACTTTCAATGAGCAGTTCTTC